This T cell receptor (beta chain) originates from a study of shared clonotypes between healthy human individuals (dated by TCRdb to 2018 to 2020). Describing the broader study: Two women and a few men aged 18 to 49 years were included in the cohort. To increase sequencing depth and limit assay-specific biases, TCR repertoire library preparation and sequencing were carried out by different laboratories using diverse techniques. Blood TCR repertoires of about 5 healthy adults were deeply sequenced to estimate repertoire size and the extent of clonotype sharing between individuals. For each donor, three plates each were used for CD4 naive and CD4 memory, two plates were used for CD8 naive, and one plate was used for CD8 memory. Between about 0.94 and 8.9 billion PBMCs per donor were obtained by leukapheresis.

The donors were healthy, HIV-negative adults with no recently reported acute infections or vaccinations. Every donor was a Caucasian adult residing in Nashville, Tennessee, USA. CD4+ T cells were enriched by magnetic negative selection, after which naive cells were positively selected on CD45RA and the negative fraction was taken as the memory subset. After blood collection by leukapheresis, PBMCs were isolated using Ficoll-Histopaque density gradient centrifugation and then cryopreserved in the vapor phase of liquid nitrogen. Analytical flow cytometry was used to check the purity and quantity of every magnetically sorted T cell population. Each sorted fraction had its genomic DNA isolated and then quantified by UV absorbance on a Nanodrop 2000c. Beyond this particular receptor, the publication reports: Pairwise subsampling indicated that sequencing depth was expected to affect the degree of clonotype sharing among donors. Approximately 5% of naive CD4, approximately 3.7% of naive CD8, 2.3% of memory CD4, and around 0.4% of memory CD8 clonotypes were shared across a few donors. Incomplete sequencing was indicated by rarefaction of sorted-subset datasets, despite the large sequencing depth. Naive subsets generally had larger estimated clonotype richness than memory subsets. Only blood was sampled, and tissue TCR repertoires likely differ from those in blood. Because the study included only a small number of donors, the genetic and exposure-history diversity represented was limited. Higher generation probabilities were observed for clonotypes shared by all four sorted-subset donors than for non-shared clonotypes.

Using the deep immunoSEQ assay, TCR CDR3 regions were amplified from genomic DNA by multiplex PCR. Genomic DNA extracted from each cell subset was distributed evenly over all wells of several immunoSEQ 96-well plates, and each plate served as one replicate. Each replicate PCR for sorted subsets received around 0.2 ug genomic DNA, equal to about 30,000 T cell genomes. The purified libraries were quantified using a Qubit 3.0 fluorometer, sized with a Bioanalyzer 2100, and then quantified again using the KAPA Library Quantification kit. A separate single-read 150-cycle Illumina NextSeq 550 flow cell was used to sequence each immunoSEQ 96-well plate. Turning to the authors' computational methods: The immunoSEQ output contained only junctional sequences without quality scores, so filtering could not match that applied to full-length reads. Sequences were annotated with PyIR, a Python wrapper for IgBLAST v1.9, using IMGT germline references to assign V/J genes and CDR3. Reads were filtered out if the reads had weak V/J assignments (E-value above 1e-6), no CDR3, stop codons, out-of-frame junctions, or ambiguous translated residues. V3J clonotypes were defined as sequences sharing an identical inferred V gene, J gene, and CDR3 amino acid sequence. Percentage overlap between repertoires was calculated by dividing the number of shared unique clonotypes by the size of the smaller repertoire. RTK rarefaction, the Chao1 estimator, and Recon v2.1 estimates of unobserved clonotypes were used to assess repertoire richness. Generation probabilities for all TCRbeta clonotypes obtained by the gDNA method from several donors were computed using OLGA. What TCRdb holds here is the immuneACCESS table cut down to in-frame rearrangements. Part of the clones is not present; checked against another copy, under half of the missing clones reflect an unresolved V gene, and the others are unexplained. For V, J and clone size, that table is used; D and trimming come from the DNA. The sample contains 640,000 or so clones, 55% to 75% of them found a single time. In total, the top ten clones hold about 2% of the sample.

Its CDR3 holds 13 amino acids, cysteine through phenylalanine. Just the 39-base CDR3 DNA is kept, in frame starting at base 1. The germline V gene supplies CDR1 SGHRS and CDR2 YFSETQ. Trimming costs V 7 bases and J 7 bases, and their ends lie 15 bases apart. As regards this clone: It lacks a known antigen. No much larger clone exists at a distance of one base, and base qualities are not known. The same CDR3 is also encoded by other DNA sequences in this sample.

This TCR derives from a woman aged 25 to 39 in good health. The chain joins TRBV5-1 to TRBJ1-5; the D gene lacks a confident call. Sequencing was done on a sample of memory CD4+ T cells sorted from blood. Explained via the paper, the cell subset or site label denotes: CD45RA-negative fraction. CDR3 reads: CASSPGGEQPQHF. The nucleotide sequence is given as TGCGCCAGCTCCCCAGGAGGTGAGCAGCCCCAGCATTTT.